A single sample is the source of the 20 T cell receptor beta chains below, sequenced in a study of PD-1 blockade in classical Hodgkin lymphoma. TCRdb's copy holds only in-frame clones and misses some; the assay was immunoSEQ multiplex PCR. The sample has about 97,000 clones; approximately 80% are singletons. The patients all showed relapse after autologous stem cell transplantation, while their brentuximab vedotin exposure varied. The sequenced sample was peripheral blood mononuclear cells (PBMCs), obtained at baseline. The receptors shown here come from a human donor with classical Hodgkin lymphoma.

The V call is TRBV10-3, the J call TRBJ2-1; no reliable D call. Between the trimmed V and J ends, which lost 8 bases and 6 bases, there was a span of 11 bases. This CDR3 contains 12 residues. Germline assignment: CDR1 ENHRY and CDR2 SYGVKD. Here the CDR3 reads CAISGSTNEQFF. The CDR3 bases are TGTGCCATCTCCGGTTCGACCAATGAGCAGTTCTTC.

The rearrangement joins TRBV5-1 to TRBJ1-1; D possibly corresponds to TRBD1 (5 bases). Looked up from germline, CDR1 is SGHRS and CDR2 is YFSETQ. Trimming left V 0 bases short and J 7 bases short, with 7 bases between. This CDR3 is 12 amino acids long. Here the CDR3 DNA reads TGCGCCAGCAGCTTGGAAGGGGTTGAAGCTTTCTTT. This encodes CASSLEGVEAFF. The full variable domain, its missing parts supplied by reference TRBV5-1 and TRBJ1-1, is KAGVTQTPRYLIKTRGQQVTLSCSPISGHRSVSWYQQTPGQGLQFLFEYFSETQRNKGNFPGRFSGRQFSNSRSEMNVSTLELGDSALYLCASSLEGVEAFFGQGTRLTVV.

Written as DNA, the CDR3 is TGTGCCAGCAGCCCCGGGGGGACAGGGTCCTACGAGCAGTACTTC. Translated, it gives CASSPGGTGSYEQYF. This chain links TRBV11-2 with TRBJ2-7, with TRBD1 identical over 9 bases. The V and J ends lost 5 bases and 1 base, in that order; junction bases with no gene match: 6. Germline V gene sequence: CDR1 SGHAT, CDR2 FQNNGV. This CDR3 region has 15 residues.

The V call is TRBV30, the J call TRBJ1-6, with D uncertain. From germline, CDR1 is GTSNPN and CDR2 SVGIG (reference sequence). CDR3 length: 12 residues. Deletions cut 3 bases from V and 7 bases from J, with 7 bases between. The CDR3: CAWRGRNSPLHF. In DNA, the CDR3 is TGTGCCTGGAGGGGAAGGAATTCACCCCTCCACTTT.

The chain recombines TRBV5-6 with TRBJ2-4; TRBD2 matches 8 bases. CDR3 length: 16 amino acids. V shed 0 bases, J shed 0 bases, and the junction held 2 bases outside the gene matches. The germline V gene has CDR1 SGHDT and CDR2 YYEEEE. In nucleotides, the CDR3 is TGTGCCAGCAGCTTGGTTGCGGGAGGAGCCAAAAACATTCAGTACTTC. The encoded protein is CASSLVAGGAKNIQYF.

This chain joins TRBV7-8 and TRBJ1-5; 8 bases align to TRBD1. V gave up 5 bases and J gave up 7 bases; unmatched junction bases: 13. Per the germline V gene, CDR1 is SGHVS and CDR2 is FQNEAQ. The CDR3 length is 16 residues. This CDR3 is CASSPIPGGAGQPQHF. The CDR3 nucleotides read TGTGCCAGCAGCCCCATCCCAGGGGGCGCGGGGCAGCCCCAGCATTTT.

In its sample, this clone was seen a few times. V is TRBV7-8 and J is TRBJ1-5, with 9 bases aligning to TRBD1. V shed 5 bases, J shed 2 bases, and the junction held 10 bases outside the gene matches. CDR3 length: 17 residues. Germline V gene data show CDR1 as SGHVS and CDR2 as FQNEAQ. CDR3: CASSAYGTGRGNQPQHF. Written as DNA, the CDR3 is TGTGCCAGCAGCGCCTACGGGACAGGGCGTGGCAATCAGCCCCAGCATTTT. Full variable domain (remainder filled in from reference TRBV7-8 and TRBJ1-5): GAGVSQSPRYKVAKRGQDVALRCDPISGHVSLFWYQQALGQGPEFLTYFQNEAQLDKSGLPSDRFFAERPEGSVSTLKIQRTQQEDSAVYLCASSAYGTGRGNQPQHFGDGTRLSIL.

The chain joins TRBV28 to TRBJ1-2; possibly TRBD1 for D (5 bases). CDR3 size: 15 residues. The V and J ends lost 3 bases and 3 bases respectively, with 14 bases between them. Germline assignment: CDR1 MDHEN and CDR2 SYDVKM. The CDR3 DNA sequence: TGTGCCAGCAGTTTTACGGGGGGAGCTTACTATGGCTACACCTTC. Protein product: CASSFTGGAYYGYTF.

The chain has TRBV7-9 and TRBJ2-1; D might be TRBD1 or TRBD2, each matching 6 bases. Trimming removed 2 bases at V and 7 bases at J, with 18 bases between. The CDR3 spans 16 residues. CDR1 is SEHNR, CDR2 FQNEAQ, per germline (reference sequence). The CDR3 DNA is TGTGCCAGCAGCTTATGGTCGGGGGCAGATTGGAATGAGCAGTTCTTC. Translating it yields CASSLWSGADWNEQFF.

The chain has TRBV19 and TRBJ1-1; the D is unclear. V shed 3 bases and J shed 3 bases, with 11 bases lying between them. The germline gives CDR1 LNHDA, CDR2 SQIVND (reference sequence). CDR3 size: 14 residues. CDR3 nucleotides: TGTGCCAGTAGTATTGGAGGACCCGACACTGAAGCTTTCTTT. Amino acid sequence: CASSIGGPDTEAFF.

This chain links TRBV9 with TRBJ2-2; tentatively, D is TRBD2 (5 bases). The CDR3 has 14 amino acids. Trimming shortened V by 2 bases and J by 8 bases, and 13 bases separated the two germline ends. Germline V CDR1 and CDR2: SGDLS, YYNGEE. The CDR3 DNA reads TGTGCCAGCAGCGTTCTTGCCGGGGATGGGGAGCTGTTTTTT. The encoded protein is CASSVLAGDGELFF.

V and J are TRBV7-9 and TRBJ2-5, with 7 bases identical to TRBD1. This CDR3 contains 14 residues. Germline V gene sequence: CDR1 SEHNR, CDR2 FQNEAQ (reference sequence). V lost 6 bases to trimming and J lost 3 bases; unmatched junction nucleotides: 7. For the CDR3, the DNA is TGTGCCAGCAGGGCGACAGGGTCAAAAGAGACCCAGTACTTC. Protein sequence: CASRATGSKETQYF.

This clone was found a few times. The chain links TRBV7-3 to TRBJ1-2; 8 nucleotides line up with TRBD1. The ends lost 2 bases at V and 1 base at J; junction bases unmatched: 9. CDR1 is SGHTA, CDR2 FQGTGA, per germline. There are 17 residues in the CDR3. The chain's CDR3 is CASSLARQGPINYGYTF. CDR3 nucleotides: TGTGCCAGCAGCTTAGCCAGACAGGGGCCCATTAACTATGGCTACACCTTC. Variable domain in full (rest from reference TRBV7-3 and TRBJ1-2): GAGVSQTPSNKVTEKGKYVELRCDPISGHTALYWYRQSLGQGPEFLIYFQGTGAADDSGLPNDRFFAVRPEGSVSTLKIQRTERGDSAVYLCASSLARQGPINYGYTFGSGTRLTVV.

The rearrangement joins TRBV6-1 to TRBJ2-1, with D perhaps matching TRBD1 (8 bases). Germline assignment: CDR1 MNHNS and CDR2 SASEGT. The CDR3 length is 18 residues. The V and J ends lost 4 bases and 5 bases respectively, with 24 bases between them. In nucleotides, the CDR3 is TGTGCCAGCAGTGCCGGACAGGGTTGGACTAGGAGGGACAATGAGCAGTTCTTC. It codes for CASSAGQGWTRRDNEQFF.

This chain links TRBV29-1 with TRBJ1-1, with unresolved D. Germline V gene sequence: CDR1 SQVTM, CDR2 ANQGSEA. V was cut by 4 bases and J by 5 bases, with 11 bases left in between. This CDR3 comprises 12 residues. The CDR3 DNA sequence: TGCAGCGTTGGCACTTCTGTTACTGAAGCTTTCTTT. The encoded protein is CSVGTSVTEAFF. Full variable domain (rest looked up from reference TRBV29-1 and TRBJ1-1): SAVISQKPSRDICQRGTSLTIQCQVDSQVTMMFWYRQQPGQSLTLIATANQGSEATYESGFVIDKFPISRPNLTFSTLTVSNMSPEDSSIYLCSVGTSVTEAFFGQGTRLTVV.

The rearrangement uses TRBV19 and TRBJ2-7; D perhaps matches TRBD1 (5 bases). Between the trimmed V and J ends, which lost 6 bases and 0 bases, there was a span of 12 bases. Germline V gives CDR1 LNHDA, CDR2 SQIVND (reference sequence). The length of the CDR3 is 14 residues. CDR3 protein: CASRDDSYSYEQYF. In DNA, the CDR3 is TGTGCCAGTAGGGACGACAGCTACTCCTACGAGCAGTACTTC.

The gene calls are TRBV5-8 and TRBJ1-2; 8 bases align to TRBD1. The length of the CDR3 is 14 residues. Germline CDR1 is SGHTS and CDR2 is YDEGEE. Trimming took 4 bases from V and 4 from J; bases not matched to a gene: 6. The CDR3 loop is CASSRGQGLYGYTF. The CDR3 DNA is TGTGCCAGCAGCCGAGGACAGGGCCTCTATGGCTACACCTTC.

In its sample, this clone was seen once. CDR3 coding DNA: TGTGCCAGCGGCCCCAGGGGGCGGACCTACGAGCAGTACTTC. The encoded protein is CASGPRGRTYEQYF. V usage is TRBV6-1 and J usage is TRBJ2-7; 8 nucleotides align to TRBD1. Per germline, CDR1 MNHNS and CDR2 SASEGT. V gave up 8 bases and J gave up 2 bases; unmatched junction bases: 8. CDR3 size: 14 residues.

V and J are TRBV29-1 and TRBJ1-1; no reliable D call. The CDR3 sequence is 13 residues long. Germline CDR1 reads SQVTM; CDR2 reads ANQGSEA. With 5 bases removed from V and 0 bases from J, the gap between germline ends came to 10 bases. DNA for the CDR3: TGCAGCGTTTCAGCCAGCATGAACACTGAAGCTTTCTTT. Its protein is CSVSASMNTEAFF.

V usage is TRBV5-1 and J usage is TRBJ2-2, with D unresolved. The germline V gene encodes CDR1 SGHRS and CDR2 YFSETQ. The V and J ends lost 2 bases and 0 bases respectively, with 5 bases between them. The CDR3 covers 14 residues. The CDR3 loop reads CASSLLTNTGELFF. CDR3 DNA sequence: TGCGCCAGCAGCTTACTTACGAACACCGGGGAGCTGTTTTTT. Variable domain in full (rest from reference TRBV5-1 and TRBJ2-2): KAGVTQTPRYLIKTRGQQVTLSCSPISGHRSVSWYQQTPGQGLQFLFEYFSETQRNKGNFPGRFSGRQFSNSRSEMNVSTLELGDSALYLCASSLLTNTGELFFGEGSRLTVL.